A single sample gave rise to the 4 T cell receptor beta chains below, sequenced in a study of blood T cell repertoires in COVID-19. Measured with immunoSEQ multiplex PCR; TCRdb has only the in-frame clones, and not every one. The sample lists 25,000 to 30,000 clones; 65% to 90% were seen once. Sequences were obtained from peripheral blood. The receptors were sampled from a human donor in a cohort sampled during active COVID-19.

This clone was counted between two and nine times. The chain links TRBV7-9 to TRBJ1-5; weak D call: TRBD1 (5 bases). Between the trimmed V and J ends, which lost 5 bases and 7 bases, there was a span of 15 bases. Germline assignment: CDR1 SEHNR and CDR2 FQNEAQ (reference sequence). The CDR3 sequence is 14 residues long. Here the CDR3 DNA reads TGTGCCAGCAGCACCTTGGGGCCCGGGCAGCCCCAGCATTTT. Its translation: CASSTLGPGQPQHF.

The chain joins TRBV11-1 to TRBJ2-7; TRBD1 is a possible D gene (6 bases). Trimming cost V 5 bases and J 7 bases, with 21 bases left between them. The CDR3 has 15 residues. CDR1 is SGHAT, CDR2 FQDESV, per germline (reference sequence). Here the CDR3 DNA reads TGTGCCAGCAGCCCCGGCGTGGGGGTAGGGGGAGAGCAGTACTTC. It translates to CASSPGVGVGGEQYF.

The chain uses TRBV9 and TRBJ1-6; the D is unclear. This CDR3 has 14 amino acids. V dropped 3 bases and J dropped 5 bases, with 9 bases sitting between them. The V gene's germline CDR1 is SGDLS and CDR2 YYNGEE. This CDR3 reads CASSAHGDNSPLHF. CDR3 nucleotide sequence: TGTGCCAGCAGCGCCCACGGGGATAATTCACCCCTCCACTTT.

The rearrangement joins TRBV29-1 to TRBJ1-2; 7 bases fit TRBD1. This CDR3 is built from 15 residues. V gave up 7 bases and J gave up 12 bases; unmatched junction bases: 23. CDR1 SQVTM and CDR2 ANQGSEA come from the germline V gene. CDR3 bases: TGCAGCGCACGCGGACAGGAGGAATCCCTTTCTTACGACACCTTC. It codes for CSARGQEESLSYDTF.